The T cell receptor (beta chain) under discussion was sequenced for a study of cytomegalovirus exposure and HLA in healthy donors. Study background: The 500 to 750 first-cohort repertoires and the 95 to 150 validation repertoires shared the same platform, a later analysis reported. Overall study findings and caveats: In vitro assays verified that three CMV-associated chains recognized CMV antigens specifically.

Notes on this clone: Its specificity is unknown.

The CDR3 runs to 18 residues. Germline V gene data show CDR1 as MNHNS and CDR2 as SASEGT. After removal of 8 bases from V and 4 bases from J, the junction contained 15 bases not matched to a gene. Some clones are missing from TCRdb's copy, which holds only in-frame ones; the method was immunoSEQ multiplex PCR. The sample consists of roughly 62,000 clones, 85% to 95% of them appearing once. This chain uses TRBV6-1 with TRBJ2-2; 11 nucleotides match TRBD2. Sequenced sample: PBMCs. The clonotype was recovered from a man in his late teens or twenties in good health and CMV-seronegative. The CDR3 loop reads CASRVTDGTSGITGELFF. The CDR3, as DNA: TGTGCCAGCCGTGTTACGGACGGGACTAGCGGAATCACCGGGGAGCTGTTTTTT.